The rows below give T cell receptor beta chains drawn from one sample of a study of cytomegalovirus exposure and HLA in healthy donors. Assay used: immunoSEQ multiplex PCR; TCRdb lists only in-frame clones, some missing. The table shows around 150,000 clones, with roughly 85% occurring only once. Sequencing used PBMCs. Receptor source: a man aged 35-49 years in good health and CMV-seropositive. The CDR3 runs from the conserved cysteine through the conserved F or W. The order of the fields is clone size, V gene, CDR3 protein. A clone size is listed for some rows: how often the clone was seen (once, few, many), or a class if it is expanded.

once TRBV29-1 CSVGGAGYTF
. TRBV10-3 CAIARGAAFTEAFF
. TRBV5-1 CASSWRGYEQYF
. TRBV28 CASSLVAGDNEQFF
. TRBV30 CAWSQAEETQYF
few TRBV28 CASRQYNSPLHF
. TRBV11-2 CASSFTGKTSTDTQYF
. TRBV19 CASSTTGQETQYF
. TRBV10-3 CAISDTQTPTELYGYTF
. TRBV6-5 CASSQQGALGTEAFF
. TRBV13 CASSRGTGGGYTF
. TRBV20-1 CSASGTEEQYF
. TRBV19 CATALTANNEQFF
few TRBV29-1 CSVSLGRGEETQYF
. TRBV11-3 CASSLEGTSPFNEQFF
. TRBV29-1 CSVYRGMGTEAFF
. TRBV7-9 CASSLGQLNSPLHF
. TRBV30 CAWSPLGPGVAADTQYF
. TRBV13 CASSLGGTVVEKLFF
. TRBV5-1 CASSLETSGRGDTQYF
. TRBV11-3 CASSLAGGPTDTQYF
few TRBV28 CASHHGGTDPYEQYF
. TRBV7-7 CASSLVASGTKETQYF
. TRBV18 CASSPLSGQDNTEAFF
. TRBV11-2 CASSSQVEQYF
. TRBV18 CASSPPGRGTYEQYF
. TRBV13 CASNVRPPKGGRDTDTQYF
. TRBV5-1 CASSVDRVTYEQYF
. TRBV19 CASSSRGSSYNSPLHF
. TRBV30 CAWRGGPNTEAFF
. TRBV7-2 CASSHVTGGNYEQYF
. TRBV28 CASSYQAYEQYF
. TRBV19 CASSTRGRETEAFF
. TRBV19 CASSIAQNSYEQYF
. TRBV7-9 CASSPRGPDNEQFF
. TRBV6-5 CASSYSQGHYGYTF
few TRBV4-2 CASSLWGTGVRGTEAFF
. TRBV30 CAWRGDRGKLGGYTF
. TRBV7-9 CASSPSPGLEREQYF
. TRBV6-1 CASSPTENTIYF
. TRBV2 CASSEARGLAGETQYF
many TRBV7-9 CASSLAPGEGAFF
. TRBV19 CATGQGAFAGELFF
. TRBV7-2 CASSLMAGANYGYTF
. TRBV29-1 CSEVTGLQNGYTF
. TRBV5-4 CASSSGTNTDSPLHF
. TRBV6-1 CASSGERVSYTF
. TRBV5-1 CASSTTGAATNEKLFF
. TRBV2 CASSASSGNTIYF
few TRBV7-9 CASSLAWDSNSPLHF
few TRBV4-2 CASSLYPWGERDLLNEQFF